This T cell receptor beta chain is from a study of blood T cell repertoires in COVID-19. Study overall: The samples span acute and convalescent COVID-19 from the United States, Italy and Spain. PBMCs, B-cell-depleted T cells, or T cells were the source of the cDNA or gDNA that made up the material.

In the original processing: Counts of nucleated cells, estimated from reference gene primer amplification, were obtained. Assay: immunoSEQ multiplex PCR; the TCRdb copy retains only in-frame clones and omits some. The V and J calls and clone size are taken from that table; D and trimming were inferred from the DNA. The repertoire holds about 120,000 clones, around 78% seen once, with approximately 2.1% in the top ten. The TCR comes from a man aged 25-45 years with acute or convalescent COVID-19. Material: peripheral blood.

CDR3 sequence reads: CASRAGQGWVKNSPLHF. The CDR3, as DNA: TGTGCCAGCAGGGCGGGACAGGGATGGGTTAAGAATTCACCCCTCCACTTT. This chain joins TRBV27 and TRBJ1-6; 9 bases line up with TRBD1. Germline V gene lookup returns CDR1 MNHEY and CDR2 SMNVEV (reference sequence). The length of the CDR3 is 17 residues. V was pared by 6 bases and J by 7 bases, with 13 bases of the junction left unmatched.